The entry below describes one T cell receptor (beta chain). Original processing methods: The authors estimated nucleated cell counts from reference gene primer amplification. Clones were read by immunoSEQ multiplex PCR, and TCRdb kept only the in-frame ones, dropping some. V and J calls plus clone size are reproduced from that table; the DNA served to infer D and trimming. Found here are around 290,000 clones, 85% to 90% of them singletons; the top ten hold about 4.6%. This record belongs to a study of blood T cell repertoires in COVID-19. Study-level information: The United States, Italy and Spain were the sources of the acute and convalescent COVID-19 samples. Sample material is recorded as cDNA or gDNA derived from T cells, B-cell-depleted T cells, or PBMCs.

The CDR3 runs 11 residues. Trimming pared 4 bases from V and 2 bases from J, leaving 3 bases between. The germline CDR1 and CDR2 sequences are ENHRY and SYGVKD. The sequence was collected from a man between 35 and 55 years old with acute or convalescent COVID-19. Sequencing was done on a sample of peripheral blood. The chain is built from TRBV10-3 and TRBJ2-7; D gene unclear. In DNA, the CDR3 is TGTGCCATCAGTGGAGCCTACGAGCAGTACTTC. As protein: CAISGAYEQYF.